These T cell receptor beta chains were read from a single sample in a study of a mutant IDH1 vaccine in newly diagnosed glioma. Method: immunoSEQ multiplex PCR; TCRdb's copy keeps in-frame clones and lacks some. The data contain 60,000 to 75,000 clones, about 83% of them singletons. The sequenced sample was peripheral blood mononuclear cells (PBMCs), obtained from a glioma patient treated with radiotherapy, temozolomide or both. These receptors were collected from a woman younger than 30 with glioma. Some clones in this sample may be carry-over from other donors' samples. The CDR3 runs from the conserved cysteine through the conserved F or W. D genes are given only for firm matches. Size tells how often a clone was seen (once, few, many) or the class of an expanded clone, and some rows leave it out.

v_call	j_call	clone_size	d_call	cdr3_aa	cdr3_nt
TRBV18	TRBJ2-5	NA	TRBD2	CASSPVAGARETQYF	TGTGCCAGCTCACCTGTAGCGGGGGCCAGAGAGACCCAGTACTTC
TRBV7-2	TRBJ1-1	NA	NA	CASSSVMNTEAFF	TGTGCCAGCAGCTCTGTTATGAACACTGAAGCTTTCTTT
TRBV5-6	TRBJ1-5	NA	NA	CASSLAGPLQPQHF	TGTGCCAGCAGCTTGGCCGGCCCTCTCCAGCCCCAGCATTTT
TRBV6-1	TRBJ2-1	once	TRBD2	CASSLSGSYNEQFF	TGTGCCAGCAGTCTTAGCGGGTCCTACAATGAGCAGTTCTTC
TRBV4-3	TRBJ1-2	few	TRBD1	CASSHTGGSYGYTF	TGCGCCAGCAGTCACACAGGGGGAAGCTATGGCTACACCTTC
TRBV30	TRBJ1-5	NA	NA	CAWSPRGLKNPFRSNQPQHF	TGTGCCTGGAGTCCCCGCGGCTTAAAAAACCCCTTTCGAAGCAATCAGCCCCAGCATTTT
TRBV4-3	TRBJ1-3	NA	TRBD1	CASSQVMGTGGVSGNTIYF	TGCGCCAGCAGCCAGGTTATGGGAACAGGGGGCGTCTCTGGAAACACCATATATTTT
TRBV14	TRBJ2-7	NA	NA	CASSHLGTHEQYF	TGTGCCAGCAGCCATCTGGGGACCCACGAGCAGTACTTC
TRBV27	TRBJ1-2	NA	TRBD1	CASSPGQGRYGYTF	TGTGCCAGCAGCCCCGGACAGGGGCGGTATGGCTACACCTTC
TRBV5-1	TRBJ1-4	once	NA	CASSLGGNEKLFF	TGCGCCAGCAGCTTGGGTGGGAATGAAAAACTGTTTTTT
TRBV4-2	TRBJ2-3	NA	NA	CASSQDARDTQYF	TGTGCCAGCAGCCAAGATGCCCGCGATACGCAGTATTTT
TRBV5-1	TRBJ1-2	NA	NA	CASSLGGGETGYTF	TGCGCCAGCAGCTTGGGGGGGGGAGAAACTGGCTACACCTTC
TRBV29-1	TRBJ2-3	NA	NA	CSVGYPADTQYF	TGCAGCGTTGGTTACCCCGCAGATACGCAGTATTTT
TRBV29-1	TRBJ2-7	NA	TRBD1	CSVGDRTYEQYF	TGCAGCGTTGGGGACAGAACCTACGAGCAGTACTTC
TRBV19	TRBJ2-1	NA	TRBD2	CASSIVSGSRDYYNEQFF	TGTGCCAGTAGTATAGTTAGTGGTTCCAGGGACTACTACAATGAGCAGTTCTTC
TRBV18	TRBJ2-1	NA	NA	CASSPTGDNEQFF	TGTGCCAGCTCACCGACAGGAGACAATGAGCAGTTCTTC
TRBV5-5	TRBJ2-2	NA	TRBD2	CASRSRGGGSSLATGELFF	TGTGCCAGCAGATCTCGGGGCGGGGGGTCATCTTTGGCCACCGGGGAGCTGTTTTTT
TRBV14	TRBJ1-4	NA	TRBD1	CASSQKGAVTNEKLFF	TGTGCCAGCAGCCAGAAGGGGGCAGTGACTAATGAAAAACTGTTTTTT
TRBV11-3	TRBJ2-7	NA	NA	CASSHRPYPSYEQYF	TGTGCCAGCAGCCACAGACCGTACCCCTCCTACGAGCAGTACTTC
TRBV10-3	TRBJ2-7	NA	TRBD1	CAIRTGHSYEQYF	TGTGCCATCCGGACAGGGCACTCCTACGAGCAGTACTTC
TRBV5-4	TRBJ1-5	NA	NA	CASSLAGAANQPQHF	TGTGCCAGCAGCTTGGCCGGGGCCGCCAATCAGCCCCAGCATTTT
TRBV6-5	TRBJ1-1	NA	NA	CASSYSGRDMNTEAFF	TGTGCCAGCAGTTACTCGGGGAGGGACATGAACACTGAAGCTTTCTTT
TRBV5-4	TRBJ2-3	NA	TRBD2	CASSVAGGPDTQYF	TGTGCCAGCAGCGTGGCGGGGGGGCCAGATACGCAGTATTTT
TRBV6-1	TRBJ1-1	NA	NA	CASSEDDSTNTEAFF	TGTGCCAGCAGTGAAGATGACAGCACGAACACTGAAGCTTTCTTT
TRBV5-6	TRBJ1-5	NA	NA	CASSRIRGNQPQHF	TGTGCCAGCAGCCGGATCAGGGGAAATCAGCCCCAGCATTTT
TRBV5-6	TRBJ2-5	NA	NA	CASSPTWSSDETQYF	TGTGCCAGCAGCCCGACGTGGAGCAGTGATGAGACCCAGTACTTC
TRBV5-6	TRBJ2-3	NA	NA	CASSLELGGRDTQYF	TGTGCCAGCAGCTTGGAATTAGGGGGGAGGGATACGCAGTATTTT
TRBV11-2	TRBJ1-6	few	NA	CASSAGRAGSPLHF	TGTGCCAGCAGCGCTGGACGGGCCGGTTCACCCCTCCACTTT
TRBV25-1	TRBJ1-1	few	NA	CASSEFPGGTEEAFF	TGTGCCAGCAGTGAATTCCCGGGGGGAACTGAGGAAGCTTTCTTT
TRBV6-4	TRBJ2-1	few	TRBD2	CASSLLAGGGDNEQFF	TGTGCCAGCAGTCTCCTAGCGGGAGGGGGCGACAATGAGCAGTTCTTC
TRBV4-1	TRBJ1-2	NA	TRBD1	CASSQSRTGGLYGYTF	TGCGCCAGCAGCCAGTCACGGACAGGGGGCCTCTATGGCTACACCTTC
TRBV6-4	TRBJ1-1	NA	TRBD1	CASSPGQANTEAFF	TGTGCCAGCAGTCCCGGACAGGCGAACACTGAAGCTTTCTTT
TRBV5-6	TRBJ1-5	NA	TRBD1	CASSYGTGGQPQHF	TGTGCCAGCAGCTACGGGACAGGGGGTCAGCCCCAGCATTTT
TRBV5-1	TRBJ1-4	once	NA	CASSLDRDKGEKLFF	TGCGCCAGCAGCTTGGATAGGGATAAAGGGGAAAAACTGTTTTTT
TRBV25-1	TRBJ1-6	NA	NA	CASSEIYNSPLHF	TGTGCCAGCAGTGAAATCTATAATTCACCCCTCCACTTT
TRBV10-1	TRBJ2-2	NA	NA	CASSRDPQAGELFF	TGCGCCAGCAGTCGTGACCCCCAAGCCGGGGAGCTGTTTTTT